Following are 14 T cell receptor beta chains from one sample sequenced in a study of Graves' ophthalmopathy and Graves' hyperthyroidism (dated by TCRdb to 2016 to 2018). Sequencing took place on an Illumina HiSeq 2000. TCR beta CDR3 regions were amplified from RNA transcripts for repertoire sequencing. The first round was an RT-PCR using HTBI primers with the Qiagen OneStep RT-PCR kit, and this first round was followed by a second-round multiplex PCR, then size selection and purification. TCRdb itself trimmed the public reads at Q25 with fastp, ran MiXCR and retained productive beta chains. Records with the same CDR3 protein are collapsed into one entry carrying the most frequent genes and DNA. The sample yields 650,000 to 900,000 distinct CDR3 sequences; approximately 40% were counted once. The ten largest clonotypes hold about 40% of the sample. Sequenced: peripheral blood. These receptors all come from an adult man with Graves' ophthalmopathy.

Many counts were recorded for this clonotype. V and J are TRBV10-3 and TRBJ2-5; D is perhaps TRBD1 or TRBD2 (5 bases each). Trimming left V 4 bases short and J 5 bases short, with 17 bases between. The CDR3 has 15 amino acids. Germline assignment: CDR1 ENHRY and CDR2 SYGVKD. The CDR3 reads CAISVSRQEGETQYF. The CDR3 DNA reads as TGTGCCATCAGTGTATCTCGCCAAGAGGGGGAGACCCAGTACTTC.

The sample holds many counts of this clonotype. The V call is TRBV7-9, the J call TRBJ2-6; tentative D call: TRBD2 (7 bases). The CDR3 loop spans 15 amino acids. V lost 3 bases and J 4 bases, leaving 10 bases between the germline ends. CDR1 is SEHNR, CDR2 FQNEAQ, per germline (reference sequence). CDR3 sequence (DNA): TGTGCCAGCAGCTTGGGGGGGCGGGGGGCCAACGTCCTGACTTTC. As protein: CASSLGGRGANVLTF.

The genes are TRBV7-9 and TRBJ1-1; D unresolved. The CDR3 spans 12 residues. Deletions cut 4 bases from V and 12 bases from J, with 15 bases between. Per germline, CDR1 SEHNR and CDR2 FQNEAQ (reference sequence). CDR3 sequence (DNA): TGTGCCAGCAGCTCGTTTACGGGGATTTCTTTCTTT. Its translation: CASSSFTGISFF.

The chain uses TRBV19 and TRBJ1-6; 11 bases match TRBD1. J lost 10 bases, V lost 7 bases, and 6 bases had no gene match. Germline-derived CDR1 and CDR2 are LNHDA and SQIVND (reference sequence). This CDR3 is 14 amino acids long. The DNA for the CDR3 is TGTGCCAGTAACGGACAGGGGGCTTCGTCACCCCTCCACTTT. Its translation: CASNGQGASSPLHF.

As for this clonotype: Possible read error: a much larger clone is one base away. The rearrangement uses TRBV7-6 and TRBJ1-6; 7 positions match TRBD1. The CDR3 loop spans 13 amino acids. Germline V gene sequence: CDR1 SGHVS, CDR2 FNYEAQ. CDR3 nucleotides: TGTGCCAGCAGTGTACAGGGGAATTCACTCCTCCACTTT. Protein product: CASSVQGNSLLHF.

This clonotype was detected ten times or more. The chain recombines TRBV7-9 with TRBJ1-1, with no clear D. Looked up from germline, CDR1 is SEHNR and CDR2 is FQNEAQ (reference sequence). V was shortened by 0 bases and J by 5 bases, with 13 bases between the two germline ends. The length of the CDR3 is 15 residues. CDR3 sequence: CASSLAQELITEAFF. The DNA for the CDR3 is TGTGCCAGCAGCTTAGCACAAGAGTTGATAACTGAAGCTTTCTTT.

About this clonotype: The junction departs from the called germline gene at one end, perhaps through a read error. The chain carries TRBV7-9 and TRBJ2-5; D unclear. CDR3 size: 12 residues. CDR1 and CDR2 (germline): SEHNR, FQNEAQ (reference sequence). The DNA for the CDR3 is TGTGCCAGCAGCTTAGTTGAAGAGGCCCAGTACTTC. Residues: CASSLVEEAQYF.

The rearrangement links TRBV9 to TRBJ1-2, with D unresolved. Germline lookup yields CDR1 SGDLS and CDR2 YYNGEE. Trimming removed 4 bases at V and 3 bases at J, with 16 bases between. The CDR3 is made up of 15 amino acids. CDR3 protein: CASSPDTGGDYGYTF. CDR3 coding DNA: TGTGCCAGCAGCCCCGACACCGGTGGGGACTATGGCTACACCTTC.

This rearrangement joins TRBV9 to TRBJ2-5, with TRBD2 matching 11 bases. CDR1 is SGDLS and CDR2 is YYNGEE in the germline V gene. The ends lost 4 bases at V and 6 bases at J; junction bases unmatched: 11. The CDR3 runs 16 residues. The CDR3 loop is CASSQSRLAGLKTQYF. CDR3 DNA: TGTGCCAGCAGCCAGTCGAGACTAGCGGGACTGAAGACCCAGTACTTC.

The CDR3 nucleotides read TGTGCCAGCTCACCGAGGGACAGTATGCGTGGCTACACCTTC. Translated: CASSPRDSMRGYTF. The genes are TRBV14 and TRBJ1-2; TRBD1 aligns across 7 bases. J was trimmed by 7 bases and V by 8 bases; bases with no gene match: 13. From germline, CDR1 is SGHDN and CDR2 FVKESK. The CDR3 contains 14 residues.

Comments on this clonotype: A junction boundary mismatches the germline segment, possibly from a read error. The chain carries TRBV7-9 and TRBJ1-2; perhaps TRBD1 as D (6 bases). The CDR3 length is 15 residues. CDR1 is SEHNR and CDR2 is FQNEAQ in the germline V gene (reference sequence). CDR3 amino acids: CASSQRQEAGNGYTF. The CDR3 nucleotides read TGCGCCAGCAGCCAAAGACAGGAGGCGGGTAACGGCTACACCTTC.

This clonotype showed up just a few times. This chain joins TRBV9 and TRBJ1-1; 7 bases fit TRBD1. In germline, CDR1 is SGDLS, CDR2 YYNGEE. J was trimmed by 7 bases and V by 5 bases; bases with no gene match: 11. There are 14 residues in the CDR3. CDR3 nucleotides: TGTGCCAGCAGACCCGGGACAGAGGTCGTTGAAGCTTTCTTT. Translated, it gives CASRPGTEVVEAFF. The whole variable domain, remainder taken from reference TRBV9 and TRBJ1-1, is DSGVTQTPKHLITATGQRVTLRCSPRSGDLSVYWYQQSLDQGLQFLIQYYNGEERAKGNILERFSAQQFPDLHSELNLSSLELGDSALYFCASRPGTEVVEAFFGQGTRLTVV.

The V call is TRBV2, the J call TRBJ2-5; D might be TRBD1 or TRBD2, each matching 5 bases. V was clipped by 5 bases and J by 5 bases, with 18 bases between them. The CDR3 length is 15 residues. From germline, CDR1 is SNHLY and CDR2 FYNNEI. In DNA form, the CDR3 reads TGTGCCAGCAGTTTTTGGGCAGGGAGTATGGAGACCCAGTACTTC. Its protein is CASSFWAGSMETQYF. Full variable domain (rest looked up from reference TRBV2 and TRBJ2-5): EPEVTQTPSHQVTQMGQEVILRCVPISNHLYFYWYRQILGQKVEFLVSFYNNEISEKSEIFDDQFSVERPDGSNFTLKIRSTKLEDSAMYFCASSFWAGSMETQYFGPGTRLLVL.

This chain connects TRBV11-1 to TRBJ2-5, with TRBD1 matching 11 bases. V was pared by 5 bases and J by 5 bases, with 7 bases of the junction left unmatched. Germline-derived CDR1 and CDR2 are SGHAT and FQDESV (reference sequence). The CDR3 sequence is 15 residues long. The CDR3 reads CASSRRTGGAETQYF. The CDR3 DNA sequence: TGTGCCAGCAGCAGAAGGACAGGGGGCGCGGAGACCCAGTACTTC.